The next 28 T cell receptor delta chains were all read from a single sample in a study of γδ T cells in repeated Plasmodium falciparum infection (dated by TCRdb to about 2021). For bulk TCR repertoire analysis, Vgamma9/Vdelta2+ and Vdelta2-negative gammadelta T cell populations were isolated by flow sorting from peripheral blood mononuclear cells. Library preparation employed multiplex PCR. Sequencing took place on an Illumina MiSeq. Clone calls in TCRdb were regenerated from the public reads with CATT, after which identical DNA sequences shared one row. This sample lists around 52,000 delta-chain clones; approximately 1.7% were detected once. Of the sample, approximately 16% falls within the top ten clones. Sequenced sample: gamma-delta T cells from blood. The source is a pool of human donors (malaria-infected and uninfected, not separated).

This clone has only a few counts. The mismatch at residue 3 between this DNA's translation and the TCRdb protein of a much larger clone likely reflects a read error; the protein shown is translated from the DNA. This chain connects TRDV1 to TRDJ1; weak D call: TRDD3 (6 bases). The germline V gene encodes CDR1 TSWWSYY and CDR2 QGS. The CDR3 is 12 amino acids. CDR3 coding DNA: TGTGCTCCTGGGGAACCCTCCGATAAACTCATCTTT. Amino acids: CAPGEPSDKLIF.

This clone has at least ten counts. Translating this DNA gives a protein that differs at residue 12 from the TCRdb one, which belongs to a much larger clone; a read error is likely, and the protein shown is this translation. CDR3 in DNA: TGTGCTCTTGGGGAAACTATGTTTAGAACCGATAGACTCATCTTT. Its protein product is CALGETMFRTDRLIF. The rearrangement links TRDV1 to TRDJ1; no clear D gene. The CDR3 is 15 residues long. CDR1 and CDR2 (germline): TSWWSYY, QGS.

The chain is built from TRDV2 and TRDJ3; 8 bases agree with TRDD3. As TCRdb names no J gene, one was assigned here on the basis of a DNA match to germline. CDR1 is GEAIGNYY, CDR2 EKD, per germline. This CDR3 is 17 amino acids long. Trimming at V came to 3 bases and at J to 2 bases, leaving 5 bases not matched to a gene. The DNA of the CDR3 is TGTGCCTGTGACGTACTGGGGGTTACCTGGGACACCCGACAGATGTTTTTC. It is translated as CACDVLGVTWDTRQMFF.

Comments on this clone: TCRdb records a much larger clone's protein for this DNA, with a difference at residue 12 that likely arises from a read error; the protein given is the translation of the DNA. J is TRDJ1 and V is TRDV2, with 12 bases that match TRDD3. TCRdb offers no J gene call, so here the DNA was matched to germline to obtain one. Germline values: CDR1 GEAIGNYY, CDR2 EKD. J lost 4 bases, V lost 0 bases, and 8 bases had no gene match. This CDR3 is 17 amino acids long. CDR3 amino acids: CACDTEYWGIHIDKLIF. In DNA form, the CDR3 reads TGTGCCTGTGACACCGAGTACTGGGGGATACACATCGATAAACTCATCTTT.

Regarding this clone: The protein held in TCRdb is that of a much larger clone and does not match this DNA's translation at residue 6, likely because of a read error; the protein shown is translated from the DNA. V is TRDV2 and J is TRDJ1, with D maybe TRDD3 (6 bases). TCRdb is silent on the J gene; assignment here came from matching the DNA to germline. The ends were cut back, 7 bases at V and 3 bases at J, with 26 bases in the middle. Per germline, CDR1 GEAIGNYY and CDR2 EKD. The CDR3 is 17 amino acids. In DNA, the CDR3 is TGTGCCTGCGGACTGAGGGATATTTTTGGGTCCGCCGATAAACTCATCTTT. Translated, it gives CACGLRDIFGSADKLIF.

This clone was detected only a few times. The likely explanation is a read error, given a far larger clone one base away. The same CDR3 is also encoded by other DNA sequences in this sample. The chain recombines TRDV1 with TRDJ1; D is unresolved. The J gene, left out of TCRdb, was set here by checking the DNA against germline. V was cut by 2 bases and J by 3 bases, with 10 bases left in between. This CDR3 has 14 residues. Germline CDR1 TSWWSYY, CDR2 QGS. The CDR3 sequence is CALGEVAPPDKLIF. CDR3 sequence (DNA): TGTGCTCTTGGGGAAGTGGCCCCTCCCGATAAACTCATCTTT.

As regards this clone: TCRdb assigns this DNA the protein of a much larger clone, which departs from its translation at residue 17; this likely reflects a read error, and the protein shown comes from translating the DNA. No J gene call was made, and the V gene is TRDV1; TRDD3 is the table's D call, not checked against the DNA. CDR1 and CDR2 from the germline V gene are TSWWSYY and QGS. The CDR3 totals 19 residues. CDR3 in DNA: TGTGCTCTTGGTCGTCCCCTTGTCGGGACCAAACCTTACACCGATAAACCCATCTTT. Translated, it gives CALGRPLVGTKPYTDKPIF.

This clone was seen a handful of times. This likely reflects a read error, since a far larger clone is one base away. Other DNA variants within this sample encode the same CDR3. The gene calls are TRDV1 and TRDJ1, with 13 bases identical to TRDD3. The J gene is absent in TCRdb and was assigned here via DNA matching to germline. Germline CDR1 TSWWSYY, CDR2 QGS. The CDR3 spans 25 residues. CDR3 in amino acids: CALGSLPRGLTGGYAFPPYTDKLIF. CDR3 in DNA: TGTGCTCTTGGGAGCCTTCCGCGAGGCCTTACTGGGGGATACGCGTTTCCCCCGTACACTGATAAACTCATCTTT.

A word on this clone: This DNA's translation and the protein TCRdb lists, from a much larger clone, do not match at residue 6, likely due to a read error; the protein shown is translated from the DNA. The chain uses TRDV1 and TRDJ1, with a weak D call TRDD2 (5 bases). Since TCRdb gives no J gene, matching the DNA to germline was used here to assign it. Germline CDR1 reads TSWWSYY; CDR2 reads QGS. Trimming cost V 1 base and J 10 bases, with 31 bases left between them. This CDR3 has 19 amino acids. CDR3 sequence reads: CALGEPPPSLMLPERGLIF. Written as DNA, the CDR3 is TGTGCTCTTGGGGAACCTCCTCCCTCCCTCATGCTTCCCGAGAGGGGACTCATCTTT.

A remark on this clone: A read error is the likely source, as a far larger clone sits one nucleotide away. Additional DNA sequences in this sample encode the identical CDR3. This chain connects TRDV1 to TRDJ2, with no clear D. The CDR3 spans 14 residues. V lost 4 bases to trimming and J lost 11 bases, with 17 bases between them. Germline-derived CDR1 and CDR2 are TSWWSYY and QGS. The CDR3 DNA follows: TGTGCTCTTGGGGGCTCCGGATCGATAGCTCAACTCTTCTTT. Translated, it gives CALGGSGSIAQLFF.

This clone has at least ten counts. The protein TCRdb gives is from a much larger clone and does not agree with this DNA's translation at residue 4, likely a read error; the protein shown here comes from the DNA. The genes are TRAV38-2/DV8 and TRDJ1; TRDD3 agrees at 11 bases. This CDR3 is built from 18 residues. The germline CDR1 and CDR2 sequences are TSESDYY and QEAYKQQN. The CDR3 nucleotides read TGTGCTTATGGGAGCAGGTACACTACTACTGGGGGATATTATAAACTCATCTTT. Protein product: CAYGSRYTTTGGYYKLIF.

With regard to this clone: One base separates it from a far larger clone, so it is likely a read error. The J gene is TRDJ1, the V gene TRAV38-2/DV8; 11 bases match TRDD3. Germline matching of the DNA provided the J gene here, since TCRdb leaves it blank. This CDR3 comprises 19 residues. V lost 2 bases to trimming and J lost 0 bases; unmatched junction nucleotides: 12. The germline gives CDR1 TSESDYY, CDR2 QEAYKQQN. The CDR3 DNA reads as TGTGCTTATAGGAGTGGGGTAAACTGGGGGATATGGGACACCGATAAACTCATCTTT. Translating it yields CAYRSGVNWGIWDTDKLIF.

To note about this clone: The protein TCRdb gives is from a much larger clone and does not agree with this DNA's translation at residue 5, likely a read error; the protein shown here comes from the DNA. The chain employs TRDV2 and TRDJ1, with D possibly being TRDD2 (6 bases). TCRdb supplies no J gene; here it was assigned by aligning the nucleotide sequence to germline. V was pared by 3 bases and J by 1 base, with 26 bases between. The CDR3 spans 19 residues. Germline CDR1 reads GEAIGNYY; CDR2 reads EKD. CDR3 sequence reads: CACDAGPWRDSYLTDKLIF. In DNA, the CDR3 is TGTGCCTGTGACGCCGGACCCTGGAGGGACTCCTACCTCACCGATAAACTCATCTTT.

Remarks on this clone: TCRdb's listed protein matches a much larger clone and diverges from this DNA's translation at residue 7, likely through a read error; the protein shown comes from the DNA. The rearrangement links TRDV1 to TRDJ1, with D possibly being TRDD3 (6 bases). TCRdb leaves out the J gene; it was filled in here by matching the DNA to germline. Germline V lookup: CDR1 TSWWSYY, CDR2 QGS. The CDR3 loop spans 24 amino acids. The germline V and J ends were trimmed by 1 base and 2 bases, with 38 bases remaining between them. The CDR3 coding sequence is TGTGCTCTTGGGGAACGGACCTTCTCAAGATCCTGGGCTGGGGCCTCACTAAAAACCGATAAACTCATCTTT. Translation gives CALGERTFSRSWAGASLKTDKLIF.

Note on this clone: A read error likely explains why the TCRdb protein, taken from a much larger clone, differs from this DNA's translation at residue 14; the protein shown is translated from the DNA. This chain uses TRAV38-2/DV8 with TRDJ1; D is possibly TRDD2 (6 bases). Since TCRdb gives no J gene, matching the DNA to germline was used here to assign it. Deletions cut 0 bases from V and 2 bases from J, with 35 bases between. The CDR3 spans 23 residues. The germline V gene has CDR1 TSESDYY and CDR2 QEAYKQQN. CDR3 nucleotide sequence: TGTGCTTATAGGAGCGCGTCTCCTACGGACTACGGCCCCCGGGGGCCACTGACCGATAAACTCATCTTT. Translating gives CAYRSASPTDYGPRGPLTDKLIF.

This clone was detected many times. The mismatch at residue 7 between this DNA's translation and the TCRdb protein of a much larger clone likely reflects a read error; the protein shown is translated from the DNA. This chain connects TRDV2 to TRDJ1; 9 bases align to TRDD3. J gave up 6 bases and V 0 bases, and 4 bases lay outside the gene matches. The CDR3 totals 14 residues. CDR1 is GEAIGNYY and CDR2 is EKD in the germline V gene. The CDR3 nucleotides are TGTGCCTGTGACACCCCGGCTGGGGGATATAAACTCATCTTT. It encodes CACDTPAGGYKLIF.

This clone was found many times. The mismatch at residue 5 between this DNA's translation and the TCRdb protein of a much larger clone likely reflects a read error; the protein shown is translated from the DNA. CDR3 in amino acids: CACDAAWGTGGYYPYTDKLIF. The CDR3 DNA is TGTGCCTGTGACGCCGCATGGGGTACTGGGGGATACTATCCGTACACCGATAAACTCATCTTT. The chain links TRDV2 to TRDJ1, with TRDD3 identical over 12 bases. The CDR3 is made up of 21 amino acids. With V trimmed by 3 bases and J by 0 bases, 19 bases remained unmatched. Looked up from germline, CDR1 is GEAIGNYY and CDR2 is EKD.

Note on this clone: A read error likely explains why the TCRdb protein, taken from a much larger clone, differs from this DNA's translation at residue 7; the protein shown is translated from the DNA. The chain carries TRDV1 and TRDJ3; D possibly matches TRDD2 or TRDD3 (5 bases each). The V end lost 4 bases, the J end lost 0 bases, and 40 bases lay between the germline ends. CDR1 TSWWSYY and CDR2 QGS come from the germline V gene. The CDR3 spans 27 residues. The CDR3, as DNA: TGTGCTCTTGGGGTCCTCGCTACCTACCGTGCGTGGCGGATAGACGGAATAACCTCCTGGGACACCCGACAGATGTTTTTC. Amino acids: CALGVLATYRAWRIDGITSWDTRQMFF.

This clone was counted at least ten times. TCRdb attributes to this sequence the protein of a much larger clone, which differs from the DNA translation at residue 19; a read error is likely, and the protein displayed is translated from the DNA. The chain combines TRDV1 with TRDJ1, with TRDD3 matching 13 bases. This CDR3 contains 20 residues. Germline-derived CDR1 and CDR2 are TSWWSYY and QGS. The CDR3 nucleotides read TGTGCTCTTGGGGAACCCTACCCAAACCTCTACTGGGGGATACGAGATAAACTCACCTTT. It yields the protein CALGEPYPNLYWGIRDKLTF.

To note about this clone: TCRdb pairs this DNA with a much larger clone's protein that differs at residue 8, likely a read error; the protein shown was translated from the DNA. The rearrangement links TRDV1 to TRDJ1; D may be TRDD3 (6 bases). Trimming pared 2 bases from V and 0 bases from J, leaving 22 bases between. The CDR3 covers 19 residues. Per the germline V gene, CDR1 is TSWWSYY and CDR2 is QGS. CDR3 in DNA: TGTGCTCTTGGGGAAAGGAGTGCACCTACTGGGATGTACACCGATAAACTCATCTTT. Translating gives CALGERSAPTGMYTDKLIF.

This clone occurred a few times. This sequence is one base from a far larger clone and is likely a read error. The sample carries other DNA sequences with the same CDR3. The V gene is TRDV1, the J gene TRDJ1; TRDD3 might be the D (6 bases). The J gene comes from matching the DNA to germline here; TCRdb lacks it. Germline V gene sequence: CDR1 TSWWSYY, CDR2 QGS. Deletions cut 0 bases from V and 5 bases from J, with 37 bases between. The CDR3 runs to 23 residues. The CDR3 reads CALGELGSMVGHHSPWGWDKLIF. As DNA, the CDR3 is TGTGCTCTTGGGGAACTAGGCTCAATGGTTGGACACCACTCTCCCTGGGGATGGGATAAACTCATCTTT.

The sample holds many counts of this clone. A read error likely explains why the TCRdb protein, taken from a much larger clone, differs from this DNA's translation at residue 19; the protein shown is translated from the DNA. J is TRDJ1 and V is TRDV1; tentative D call: TRDD3 (5 bases). The CDR3 runs 21 residues. In germline, CDR1 is TSWWSYY, CDR2 QGS. CDR3: CALGERPQKRDYALSTDKPIF. The CDR3 DNA sequence: TGTGCTCTTGGGGAACGTCCCCAGAAGCGGGATTATGCCCTTTCTACCGATAAACCCATCTTT.

In regard to this clone: A far more abundant clone sits one base away, making this likely a read error. The sample contains more than one DNA sequence encoding this CDR3. The CDR3 DNA follows: TGTGCTCTTGGACCATCTTACCCTGGGGGATACGCTTGGTCCTACACCGATAAACTCATCTTT. The encoded protein is CALGPSYPGGYAWSYTDKLIF. This rearrangement joins TRDV1 to TRDJ1, with TRDD3 matching 12 bases. The J gene, left out of TCRdb, was set here by checking the DNA against germline. Trimming at V came to 6 bases and at J to 0 bases, leaving 20 bases not matched to a gene. From germline, CDR1 is TSWWSYY and CDR2 QGS. This CDR3 contains 21 residues.

This clone occurred many times. A read error likely explains why the TCRdb protein, taken from a much larger clone, differs from this DNA's translation at residue 8; the protein shown is translated from the DNA. V usage is TRDV1 and J usage is TRDJ1; D gene uncertain. Since TCRdb gives no J gene, matching the DNA to germline was used here to assign it. The CDR3 extends over 18 amino acids. Deletions cut 3 bases from V and 4 bases from J, with 24 bases between. Germline CDR1 and CDR2: TSWWSYY and QGS. The CDR3 DNA reads TGTGCTCTTGGGGATCGGAGGGGCTGTACACCTATAATCGATAAACTCATCTTT. Residues: CALGDRRGCTPIIDKLIF.

As concerns this clone: The protein given by TCRdb reflects a much larger clone and differs at residue 13 from this DNA's translation, likely from a read error; the protein shown is the DNA's translation. The V call is TRDV1, the J call TRDJ1, with D hard to call. V gave up 2 bases and J gave up 0 bases, with 28 bases separating them. Germline CDR1 is TSWWSYY and CDR2 is QGS. CDR3 length: 21 residues. The CDR3 DNA reads as TGTGCTCTTGGGGAAAAGTTCCGATTCCGAAGTTACCAGGCGTACACCGATAAACTCATCTTT. Translated, it gives CALGEKFRFRSYQAYTDKLIF.

This chain connects TRDV1 to TRDJ1, with D tentatively TRDD3 (6 bases). The J gene comes from matching the DNA to germline here; TCRdb lacks it. The CDR3 length is 21 residues. CDR1 and CDR2 from the germline V gene are TSWWSYY and QGS. Trimming left V 0 bases short and J 2 bases short, with 28 bases between. CDR3 bases: TGTGCTCTTGGGGAACTTGTACCCCCCCGGGGATGGGGGTCCACGACCGATAAACTCATCTTT. This gives the protein CALGELVPPRGWGSTTDKLIF.

As regards this clone: This probably arose from a read error, given a far larger clone one base away. This sample also contains other DNA sequences that code for the same CDR3. The rearrangement uses TRDV1 and TRDJ1; 7 nucleotides line up with TRDD3. No J segment appears in TCRdb, so it was assigned here by matching the sequence to germline. Per the germline V gene, CDR1 is TSWWSYY and CDR2 is QGS. The length of the CDR3 is 17 residues. This CDR3 reads CALGEYSLGYYRDKLIF. The CDR3 nucleotides read TGTGCTCTCGGGGAATACAGCCTGGGATACTACCGGGATAAACTCATCTTT.

This clone was seen a handful of times. TCRdb has a much larger clone's protein, which differs at residue 3 from the translation of this DNA, likely because of a read error; what is shown is the protein translated from the DNA. In DNA form, the CDR3 reads TGTGCTCCTGGGGAACTAGGTAGGGAGACCTACTGGGGGATACTCTCTTTGACAGCACAACTCTTCTTT. Protein: CAPGELGRETYWGILSLTAQLFF. This rearrangement joins TRDV1 to TRDJ2; 12 positions agree with TRDD3. CDR3 size: 23 residues. Germline CDR1 reads TSWWSYY; CDR2 reads QGS.